Shown below are 3 T cell receptor beta chains from a single sample sequenced in a study of cytomegalovirus exposure and HLA in healthy donors (dated by TCRdb to 2015 to 2018). Libraries came from the immunoSEQ multiplex PCR assay. For the multiplex PCR, a mixture combining 60 forward primers for TCR Vbeta segments and 13 reverse primers for TCR Jbeta segments was used. Imported from immuneACCESS, the table was reduced by TCRdb to in-frame sequences with V and J called. These copies leave out some clones; in studies compared against another copy, an unresolved V gene accounts for under half, and the cause of the remainder is not known. In this sample the table shows roughly 190,000 clones, 65% to 85% of which occur a single time. The ten top clones hold 3.8% of the sample. Source material: PBMCs. Source of these receptors: a man aged 50-59 years in good health and CMV-seronegative.

The V call is TRBV7-8, the J call TRBJ2-7; D might be TRBD2 (5 bases). Deletions cut 5 bases from V and 4 bases from J, with 12 bases between. Germline V gene sequence: CDR1 SGHVS, CDR2 FQNEAQ. The CDR3 runs to 13 residues. CDR3 bases: TGTGCCAGCAGCATACGGCGGGCATACGAGCAGTACTTC. Its protein is CASSIRRAYEQYF.

This clone has only a few counts. Other DNA sequences of this sample code for an identical CDR3. CDR3 nucleotides: TGTGCCAGCAGCCCCTACACCGGGACAAACACTGAAGCTTTCTTT. Encoded protein: CASSPYTGTNTEAFF. This chain uses TRBV7-6 with TRBJ1-1; weak D call: TRBD1 (6 bases). The germline V gene encodes CDR1 SGHVS and CDR2 FNYEAQ. Trimming took off 5 bases at V and 2 bases at J, with 15 bases between the two ends. The CDR3 loop spans 15 amino acids.

The V and J genes are TRBV19 and TRBJ2-7; 10 bases map to TRBD1. Germline CDR1 LNHDA, CDR2 SQIVND (reference sequence). CDR3 length: 13 amino acids. V gave up 8 bases and J gave up 6 bases; unmatched junction bases: 7. The CDR3 sequence is CASGRDRGSEQYF. The CDR3 region has the DNA TGTGCCAGTGGAAGGGACAGGGGATCCGAGCAGTACTTC.